These T cell receptor beta chains were read from a single sample in a study of shared clonotypes between healthy human individuals. Repertoires were generated with immunoSEQ multiplex PCR, while TCRdb's copy carries only in-frame clones and drops some. Here the sample spans about 2.4 million clones, roughly 93% being singletons. Sequencing used naive CD4+ T cells from PBMCs. Receptors were obtained from a man aged 18 to 29 in good health. Some clones in this sample may be carry-over from other donors' samples. The CDR3 runs from the conserved cysteine through the conserved F or W. The order of the fields is J gene, D gene, V gene, clone size, CDR3 protein, CDR3 DNA. The D gene is left open where the match is weak. Only some rows state a clone size, as once, few, many or a class for expanded clones.

J: TRBJ2-7
D: -
V: TRBV5-5
size: -
CDR3: CASRPTAEGEQYF
DNA: TGTGCCAGCAGGCCGACAGCCGAGGGGGAGCAGTACTTC

J: TRBJ2-7
D: -
V: TRBV6-5
size: -
CDR3: CASRVGQGSYEQYF
DNA: TGTGCCAGCCGTGTCGGGCAGGGGAGCTACGAGCAGTACTTC

J: TRBJ2-7
D: -
V: TRBV9
size: -
CDR3: CASSVSGLSYEQYF
DNA: TGTGCCAGCAGCGTTAGCGGTCTCTCCTACGAGCAGTACTTC

J: TRBJ2-2
D: TRBD2
V: TRBV2
size: once
CDR3: CASSVAGAGTGELFF
DNA: TGTGCCAGCAGTGTCGCGGGAGCGGGCACCGGGGAGCTGTTTTTT

J: TRBJ2-7
D: TRBD1
V: TRBV5-1
size: -
CDR3: CASSLVTQGYEQYF
DNA: TGCGCCAGCAGCTTGGTAACACAGGGGTACGAGCAGTACTTC

J: TRBJ2-7
D: TRBD2
V: TRBV14
size: -
CDR3: CASSQGLGTSDEQYF
DNA: TGTGCCAGCAGCCAAGGTCTCGGGACTAGCGACGAGCAGTACTTC

J: TRBJ2-7
D: TRBD2
V: TRBV7-9
size: -
CDR3: CASSLDREGPLYF
DNA: TGTGCCAGCAGCTTAGACCGGGAGGGCCCCCTGTACTTC

J: TRBJ2-7
D: -
V: TRBV18
size: once
CDR3: CASSPTETAREYF
DNA: TGTGCCAGCTCACCGACGGAGACTGCTAGGGAGTACTTC

J: TRBJ2-6
D: -
V: TRBV6-1
size: -
CDR3: CASRSNRAGANVLTF
DNA: TGTGCCAGCAGGTCTAACAGGGCTGGGGCCAACGTCCTGACTTTC

J: TRBJ2-6
D: TRBD1
V: TRBV29-1
size: -
CDR3: CSVSAGTVAGANVLTF
DNA: TGCAGCGTTTCGGCAGGGACAGTCGCTGGGGCCAACGTCCTGACTTTC

J: TRBJ1-1
D: -
V: TRBV6-5
size: -
CDR3: CASSSLGGLGTEAFF
DNA: TGTGCCAGCAGTTCCCTGGGGGGGCTCGGTACTGAAGCTTTCTTT

J: TRBJ2-7
D: TRBD2
V: TRBV9
size: -
CDR3: CASSVVGTSDEQYF
DNA: TGTGCCAGCAGCGTAGTTGGGACTAGCGACGAGCAGTACTTC

J: TRBJ2-1
D: -
V: TRBV9
size: -
CDR3: CASSPRGYNEQFF
DNA: TGTGCCAGCAGCCCCCGGGGTTACAATGAGCAGTTCTTC

J: TRBJ2-2
D: TRBD1
V: TRBV11-1
size: -
CDR3: CASSRLKGQGVTGELFF
DNA: TGTGCCAGCAGCCGACTAAAAGGACAGGGGGTCACCGGGGAGCTGTTTTTT

J: TRBJ2-7
D: TRBD1
V: TRBV5-1
size: -
CDR3: CASSFGDSQLYEQYF
DNA: TGCGCCAGCAGCTTTGGGGACAGTCAGCTCTACGAGCAGTACTTC

J: TRBJ1-5
D: TRBD1
V: TRBV4-3
size: once
CDR3: CASSQGIGTVYQPQHF
DNA: TGCGCCAGCAGCCAAGGGATCGGGACAGTGTATCAGCCCCAGCATTTT

J: TRBJ2-7
D: -
V: TRBV29-1
size: -
CDR3: CSVRVWDEQYF
DNA: TGCAGCGTGAGGGTCTGGGACGAGCAGTACTTC

J: TRBJ1-1
D: TRBD1
V: TRBV9
size: -
CDR3: CASSTRGQANTEAFF
DNA: TGTGCCAGCAGCACACGGGGACAGGCGAACACTGAAGCTTTCTTT

J: TRBJ1-4
D: -
V: TRBV5-4
size: -
CDR3: CASSSGQTNEKLFF
DNA: TGTGCCAGCAGCTCCGGGCAGACTAATGAAAAACTGTTTTTT

J: TRBJ2-5
D: -
V: TRBV28
size: many
CDR3: CASSLEETQYF
DNA: TGTGCCAGCAGTTTAGAAGAGACCCAGTACTTC

J: TRBJ2-2
D: -
V: TRBV5-1
size: -
CDR3: CASSSWGLRASTGELFF
DNA: TGCGCCAGCAGCTCCTGGGGCCTTCGCGCTTCGACCGGGGAGCTGTTTTTT

J: TRBJ2-7
D: -
V: TRBV4-1
size: -
CDR3: CASSQVDTPDYEQYF
DNA: TGCGCCAGCAGCCAAGTGGACACTCCAGACTACGAGCAGTACTTC

J: TRBJ2-1
D: TRBD2
V: TRBV7-2
size: -
CDR3: CASSSRRSGSLANEQFF
DNA: TGTGCCAGCAGCTCCCGCCGTAGCGGGAGTCTGGCCAATGAGCAGTTCTTC

J: TRBJ2-7
D: TRBD1
V: TRBV6-6
size: once
CDR3: CASSLGGQGAYEQYF
DNA: TGTGCCAGCAGCCTCGGGGGACAGGGGGCCTACGAGCAGTACTTC

J: TRBJ2-3
D: TRBD2
V: TRBV28
size: -
CDR3: CASSFGPKGRATDTQYF
DNA: TGTGCCAGCAGTTTCGGCCCGAAAGGGAGGGCCACAGATACGCAGTATTTT

J: TRBJ2-7
D: TRBD2
V: TRBV7-9
size: -
CDR3: CASSLPSGTNYEQYF
DNA: TGTGCCAGCAGCTTACCTAGCGGGACCAACTACGAGCAGTACTTC

J: TRBJ2-5
D: -
V: TRBV28
size: once
CDR3: CASSLARGAVQETQYF
DNA: TGTGCCAGCAGTTTAGCGAGGGGCGCGGTCCAAGAGACCCAGTACTTC

J: TRBJ1-1
D: -
V: TRBV30
size: -
CDR3: CAWRLGNTEAFF
DNA: TGTGCCTGGAGATTGGGCAACACTGAAGCTTTCTTT

J: TRBJ2-7
D: -
V: TRBV28
size: -
CDR3: CASSPLGAITYEQYF
DNA: TGTGCCAGCAGTCCCCTAGGCGCGATCACCTACGAGCAGTACTTC

J: TRBJ2-3
D: -
V: TRBV5-5
size: -
CDR3: CASSTQETSRGPDTQYF
DNA: TGTGCCAGCAGCACCCAGGAGACTAGTCGTGGCCCAGATACGCAGTATTTT

J: TRBJ1-4
D: -
V: TRBV6-1
size: -
CDR3: CASTGLWGEKLFF
DNA: TGTGCCAGCACGGGACTTTGGGGTGAAAAACTGTTTTTT

J: TRBJ2-5
D: TRBD2
V: TRBV10-3
size: -
CDR3: CAISAREGRGETQYF
DNA: TGTGCCATCAGTGCGAGGGAGGGCCGGGGAGAGACCCAGTACTTC

J: TRBJ2-5
D: -
V: TRBV7-9
size: -
CDR3: CASSPGPLHQETQYF
DNA: TGTGCCAGCAGCCCCGGGCCTCTACACCAAGAGACCCAGTACTTC

J: TRBJ1-1
D: -
V: TRBV18
size: once
CDR3: CASPPPTGPNTEAFF
DNA: TGTGCCAGCCCCCCCCCGACAGGTCCAAACACTGAAGCTTTCTTT

J: TRBJ2-3
D: -
V: TRBV19
size: -
CDR3: CASGAGRGITDTQYF
DNA: TGTGCCAGTGGCGCGGGTAGGGGGATCACAGATACGCAGTATTTT

J: TRBJ1-5
D: -
V: TRBV19
size: -
CDR3: CASSIINQPQHF
DNA: TGTGCCAGTAGTATTATCAATCAGCCCCAGCATTTT

J: TRBJ2-6
D: -
V: TRBV19
size: -
CDR3: CASKDSSSGANVLTF
DNA: TGTGCCAGTAAGGACAGTAGCTCTGGGGCCAACGTCCTGACTTTC

J: TRBJ2-2
D: -
V: TRBV6-5
size: -
CDR3: CASSPRRGEGGELFF
DNA: TGTGCCAGCAGTCCACGACGGGGTGAGGGCGGGGAGCTGTTTTTT

J: TRBJ1-1
D: -
V: TRBV18
size: -
CDR3: CASSSLARETEAFF
DNA: TGTGCCAGCTCGTCCCTAGCTCGGGAGACTGAAGCTTTCTTT

J: TRBJ1-2
D: TRBD1
V: TRBV6-5
size: -
CDR3: CASSPITGEGGYTF
DNA: TGTGCCAGCAGTCCCATAACAGGGGAAGGGGGCTACACCTTC

J: TRBJ2-2
D: -
V: TRBV5-1
size: -
CDR3: CASSLFLANTGELFF
DNA: TGCGCCAGCAGCCTCTTTTTAGCGAACACCGGGGAGCTGTTTTTT

J: TRBJ2-7
D: -
V: TRBV6-5
size: -
CDR3: CASSSPTLGRYEQYF
DNA: TGTGCCAGCAGTTCCCCAACATTGGGGAGGTACGAGCAGTACTTC

J: TRBJ1-2
D: -
V: TRBV10-1
size: -
CDR3: CASSEPPTPGKNGYTF
DNA: TGCGCCAGCAGTGAGCCACCCACGCCGGGGAAGAATGGCTACACCTTC

J: TRBJ2-2
D: -
V: TRBV28
size: -
CDR3: CASRSRPSPSNTGELFF
DNA: TGTGCCAGCAGATCGCGTCCTAGCCCATCGAACACCGGGGAGCTGTTTTTT

J: TRBJ2-7
D: -
V: TRBV6-4
size: -
CDR3: CASSELAGSEQYF
DNA: TGTGCCAGCAGTGAATTGGCTGGCTCCGAGCAGTACTTC

J: TRBJ2-1
D: TRBD2
V: TRBV5-1
size: -
CDR3: CASGSGATYNEQFF
DNA: TGCGCCAGCGGGAGCGGGGCCACCTACAATGAGCAGTTCTTC

J: TRBJ2-3
D: TRBD2
V: TRBV29-1
size: -
CDR3: CSVLTSATDTQYF
DNA: TGCAGCGTTCTGACTAGCGCCACAGATACGCAGTATTTT

J: TRBJ1-2
D: -
V: TRBV7-9
size: -
CDR3: CASSFGSTNYGYTF
DNA: TGTGCCAGCAGCTTTGGATCTACTAACTATGGCTACACCTTC

J: TRBJ2-2
D: TRBD2
V: TRBV18
size: -
CDR3: CASPGLAGVQTGELFF
DNA: TGTGCCAGCCCGGGACTAGCGGGAGTGCAGACCGGGGAGCTGTTTTTT

J: TRBJ2-3
D: -
V: TRBV15
size: -
CDR3: CATSISGTDTQYF
DNA: TGTGCCACCAGCATTAGCGGAACAGATACGCAGTATTTT